This TCR beta chain came from a study of T cells after yellow fever vaccination. Study observations and caveats: Repertoires sorted by FACS could include abundant clonotypes that are contaminants from the bulk population. The booster saw the reappearance of most primary-vaccination clones (around 95% CD4, 80% to 90% CD8). Compared with primary, the secondary response was weaker and peaked at day 5, not 15.

TCRdb recomputed calls from the 5' RACE reads with MiXCR, one row per CDR3 protein. The sample yields 400,000 or so distinct CDR3 sequences, around a sixth seen once. The CDR3 consists of 13 residues. Trimming took off 5 bases at V and 4 bases at J, with 11 bases between the two ends. The V gene's germline CDR1 is SGHVS and CDR2 FNYEAQ. To note about this clonotype: Its antigen is unknown.

The chain uses TRBV7-6 and TRBJ1-1, with D tentatively TRBD1 (5 bases). The sequence came from a man between 18 and 35 years old who received the YFV17D yellow fever vaccine. The sequencing here drew on PBMCs, taken before the yellow fever booster vaccination. The DNA of the CDR3 is TGTGCCAGCAGCGCCCGGGGGACCACTGAAGCTTTCTTT. It encodes CASSARGTTEAFF.